This T cell receptor beta chain was retrieved from a study of T cells in Graves' hyperthyroidism and ophthalmopathy. From RNA transcripts, TCR beta CDR3 regions were amplified. In the first-round RT-PCR of the TCR CDR3, the HTBI primer set was used. Via MiXCR, TCRdb re-called the multiplex PCR reads, giving one row per CDR3 protein. The sample consists of around 340,000 distinct CDR3 sequences, roughly 18% of them appearing once. Germline lookup yields CDR1 SGHAT and CDR2 FQNNGV. The CDR3 has 15 residues. Each patient was aged 18 to 65 and had newly diagnosed hyperthyroidism of under 2 months' duration.

Sequencing was carried out using blood. The TCR originated in a woman in her forties or fifties with Graves' hyperthyroidism. The chain is built from TRBV11-2 and TRBJ2-7; 10 positions agree with TRBD2. TRBJ2-1 explains the end of the DNA better; the J call may be wrong. The CDR3 DNA sequence: TGTGCCAGCAGCTTAGGGTCTAGCGGGGGTTACGAGCAGTTCTTC. Translated: CASSLGSSGGYEQFF.